These T cell receptor beta chains were read from a single sample in a study of chemoradiotherapy in HPV16-positive cancers. Data came from immunoSEQ multiplex PCR; TCRdb stores just in-frame clones and leaves some out. The data hold about 15,000 clones, with over 70% observed a single time. The specimen was collected from a patient who underwent chemoradiotherapy. Receptors originate from a human donor with HPV-associated anogenital cancer. CDR3s include the opening cysteine and the closing phenylalanine or tryptophan. Fields, in order: V gene, clone size, D gene, J gene, CDR3 protein, CDR3 DNA. A D gene is named only where the DNA matches it firmly. The size entry is marked missing in some rows and otherwise reads once, few, many or a size class.

V: TRBV10-2; size: NA; D: TRBD1; J: TRBJ1-2; CDR3: CASSDSLIQGARGYTF; DNA: TGCGCCAGCAGCGATTCCCTTATACAGGGGGCGCGAGGCTACACCTTC
V: TRBV27; size: NA; D: TRBD1; J: TRBJ1-1; CDR3: CASSLGQTNTEAFF; DNA: TGTGCCAGCAGTTTGGGACAGACAAACACTGAAGCTTTCTTT
V: TRBV6-5; size: NA; D: NA; J: TRBJ2-3; CDR3: CASSYDRTSTDTQYF; DNA: TGTGCCAGCAGTTACGACAGGACCAGCACAGATACGCAGTATTTT
V: TRBV19; size: NA; D: NA; J: TRBJ1-5; CDR3: CASGKGRYSNQPQHF; DNA: TGTGCCAGTGGGAAGGGCAGATATAGCAATCAGCCCCAGCATTTT
V: TRBV27; size: NA; D: NA; J: TRBJ2-7; CDR3: CASSLFSGEHEQYF; DNA: TGTGCCAGCAGTTTATTTTCCGGGGAGCACGAGCAGTACTTC
V: TRBV6-1; size: NA; D: NA; J: TRBJ2-7; CDR3: CASSVRTGATYEQYF; DNA: TGTGCCAGCAGTGTGCGTACGGGGGCCACCTACGAGCAGTACTTC
V: TRBV11-2; size: NA; D: NA; J: TRBJ1-2; CDR3: CASSFTGVDYGYTF; DNA: TGTGCCAGCAGCTTCACGGGGGTTGACTATGGCTACACCTTC
V: TRBV10-2; size: NA; D: NA; J: TRBJ1-1; CDR3: CASSWGGMVDTEAFF; DNA: TGCGCCAGCAGTTGGGGAGGGATGGTCGACACTGAAGCTTTCTTT
V: TRBV5-4; size: NA; D: NA; J: TRBJ1-1; CDR3: CASSLDPQYTEAFF; DNA: TGTGCCAGCAGCTTGGACCCCCAGTACACTGAAGCTTTCTTT
V: TRBV28; size: NA; D: NA; J: TRBJ2-1; CDR3: CASSFTVNEQFF; DNA: TGTGCCAGCAGTTTTACAGTCAATGAGCAGTTCTTC
V: TRBV19; size: once; D: NA; J: TRBJ1-2; CDR3: CASPTGQVLYGYTF; DNA: TGTGCCAGTCCGACGGGGCAGGTACTCTATGGCTACACCTTC
V: TRBV5-1; size: NA; D: NA; J: TRBJ1-4; CDR3: CASSYNGRDVEKLFF; DNA: TGCGCCAGCAGCTACAATGGACGGGACGTCGAAAAACTGTTTTTT
V: TRBV5-4; size: NA; D: NA; J: TRBJ1-2; CDR3: CASSNPGGPPGYTF; DNA: TGTGCCAGCAGCAACCCGGGGGGACCGCCTGGCTACACCTTC
V: TRBV7-2; size: NA; D: NA; J: TRBJ2-7; CDR3: CASSLIGSSYEQYF; DNA: TGTGCCAGCAGCTTAATCGGGAGCTCCTACGAGCAGTACTTC
V: TRBV9; size: few; D: NA; J: TRBJ2-7; CDR3: CASSVVGGSYEQYF; DNA: TGTGCCAGCAGCGTAGTGGGGGGCTCCTACGAGCAGTACTTC
V: TRBV5-1; size: NA; D: NA; J: TRBJ1-2; CDR3: CASSLDAGSYGYTF; DNA: TGCGCCAGCAGCTTGGATGCAGGATCCTATGGCTACACCTTC
V: TRBV2; size: NA; D: NA; J: TRBJ1-2; CDR3: CASSSDRLYGYTF; DNA: TGTGCCAGCAGTTCCGACAGACTCTATGGCTACACCTTC
V: TRBV28; size: NA; D: TRBD1; J: TRBJ2-5; CDR3: CASSGQVRETQYF; DNA: TGTGCCAGCAGTGGACAGGTCCGAGAGACCCAGTACTTC
V: TRBV6-5; size: once; D: TRBD1; J: TRBJ1-5; CDR3: CASRRDRGSNQPQHF; DNA: TGTGCCAGCAGGAGAGACAGGGGAAGCAATCAGCCCCAGCATTTT